The clone carrying this T cell receptor beta chain came up a few times. Its matching antigen is unknown. Per the germline V gene, CDR1 is MNHNY and CDR2 is SVGAGI (reference sequence). Trimming removed 0 bases from V and 0 bases from J, with 8 bases in between. The CDR3 covers 15 residues. The data are from a study of long-term antiretroviral therapy in people with HIV. It was version v3.0 of the immunoSEQ assay that was run at survey level. Produced via immunoSEQ multiplex PCR; TCRdb's table is partial and in-frame only. The table records tens of thousands of clones, approximately 90% of them present only once. Study-wide results and caveats: Repertoire dominance by clones expanded before ART was seen at all time points. ART-treated samples gained diversity yet remained below transplant donor controls.

The rearrangement links TRBV6-6 to TRBJ1-1, with D unclear. The receptor was isolated from a woman aged 40 to 55 with HIV. The sample in question was unsorted PBMCs, obtained about 5.5 years after starting antiretroviral therapy. CDR3 nucleotides: TGTGCCAGCAGTTACTCGGACGGGCTGAACACTGAAGCTTTCTTT. The encoded protein is CASSYSDGLNTEAFF.